The 21 T cell receptor beta chains reported below all come from one sample, sequenced in a study of blood T cells in healthy people across ages. Next came a second PCR, run for roughly 7 to 12 cycles, which used a sample-barcoded 5' primer along with a J-beta primer mix. MiXCR, applied by TCRdb to the 5' RACE reads, yields one record per CDR3 protein. The sample holds approximately 830,000 distinct CDR3 sequences, less than 80% seen once. Sequences were obtained from blood. These receptors came from a man younger than 45 in good health.

The chain combines TRBV6-1 with TRBJ2-3; possible D gene TRBD2, 5 bases. The CDR3 length is 17 residues. In germline, CDR1 is MNHNS, CDR2 SASEGT. Trimming removed 1 base from V and 2 bases from J, with 16 bases in between. CDR3 protein: CASSEEGGLSFTDTQYF. The CDR3 nucleotides are TGTGCCAGCAGTGAAGAAGGCGGACTCTCCTTCACAGATACGCAGTATTTT.

The rearrangement links TRBV5-5 to TRBJ2-1; the match to TRBD1 covers 8 bases. CDR1 SGHKS and CDR2 YYEKEE come from the germline V gene (reference sequence). CDR3 length: 14 residues. Trimming cost V 4 bases and J 5 bases; bases outside gene matches: 5. CDR3 region: CASSRLDRDNEQFF. DNA of the CDR3: TGTGCCAGCAGCCGCTTGGACAGGGACAATGAGCAGTTCTTC.

The table lists this clonotype with a few counts. The CDR3 nucleotides are TGTGCCAGCAGTGGTGGGACAGGGGGCTGGGATGAGCAGTTCTTC. It translates to CASSGGTGGWDEQFF. The chain links TRBV2 to TRBJ2-1; 12 bases fit TRBD1. The V gene's germline CDR1 is SNHLY and CDR2 FYNNEI. Trimming cost V 4 bases and J 8 bases; bases outside gene matches: 6. The CDR3 is made up of 15 amino acids.

The chain has TRBV20-1 and TRBJ2-1, with D possibly being TRBD1 (5 bases). Germline V CDR1 and CDR2: DFQATT, SNEGSKA (reference sequence). The ends were cut back, 0 bases at V and 7 bases at J, with 25 bases in the middle. This CDR3 contains 18 residues. In DNA form, the CDR3 reads TGCAGTGCTAGAGATCTTAAGCCTGATTCCCACTACAGGAATGAGCAGTTCTTC. This codes for CSARDLKPDSHYRNEQFF.

The chain employs TRBV7-2 and TRBJ1-4; D possibly corresponds to TRBD1 (6 bases). Per germline, CDR1 SGHTA and CDR2 FQGNSA. The CDR3 has 15 amino acids. Trimming pared 5 bases from V and 8 bases from J, leaving 18 bases between. This chain's CDR3 is CASSQGTGNGEKLFF. CDR3 coding DNA: TGTGCCAGCAGCCAGGGGACTGGGAATGGAGAAAAACTGTTTTTT.

The chain combines TRBV7-9 with TRBJ1-1; D gene unclear. Germline V gene sequence: CDR1 SEHNR, CDR2 FQNEAQ (reference sequence). This CDR3 has 15 amino acids. V was pared by 4 bases and J by 0 bases, with 12 bases between. This CDR3 reads CASSYGGNMNTEAFF. The DNA for the CDR3 is TGTGCCAGCAGCTATGGCGGCAACATGAACACTGAAGCTTTCTTT.

This chain links TRBV4-3 with TRBJ2-3; 11 bases are a match to TRBD2. This CDR3 spans 15 amino acids. V shed 4 bases and J 5 bases; nucleotides not matched to a gene: 5. Germline CDR1 reads LGHNA; CDR2 reads YSLEER. The CDR3 sequence: CASSRLAGLRDTQYF. The CDR3 DNA sequence: TGCGCCAGCAGCCGACTAGCGGGGCTCAGAGATACGCAGTATTTT.

V gene TRBV7-2 combines with J gene TRBJ2-7; possible D gene TRBD1, 5 bases. The germline V and J ends were trimmed by 1 base and 3 bases, with 13 bases remaining between them. Germline V CDR1 and CDR2: SGHTA, FQGNSA. This CDR3 is 15 amino acids long. The CDR3 sequence: CASSLGSDKNYEQYF. The CDR3, as DNA: TGTGCCAGCAGCTTAGGGTCGGACAAGAACTACGAGCAGTACTTC.

There are many counts of this clonotype. The chain links TRBV29-1 to TRBJ2-1; D might be TRBD2 (6 bases). Looked up from germline, CDR1 is SQVTM and CDR2 is ANQGSEA. V was trimmed by 1 base and J by 10 bases, leaving 11 bases between them. The CDR3 totals 12 residues. CDR3 amino acids: CSVEAIGLEQFF. CDR3 bases: TGCAGCGTTGAAGCAATTGGACTAGAGCAGTTCTTC.

This clonotype has only one observation. The chain uses TRBV4-2 and TRBJ1-4, with 7 bases identical to TRBD1. The CDR3 consists of 15 residues. Per the germline V gene, CDR1 is LGHNA and CDR2 is YNFKEQ. The V and J ends lost 3 bases and 8 bases, in that order; junction bases with no gene match: 9. The DNA for the CDR3 is TGTGCCAGCAGCCAGGATTACGGGACAGCGGAAAAACTGTTTTTT. Translation gives CASSQDYGTAEKLFF.

In nucleotides, the CDR3 is TGCAGCGATCCGACACTCTTGGAGCAGTACTTC. This encodes CSDPTLLEQYF. The rearrangement joins TRBV29-1 to TRBJ2-7; D is unclear. Per germline, CDR1 SQVTM and CDR2 ANQGSEA. V was trimmed by 7 bases and J by 7 bases, leaving 14 bases between them. CDR3 length equals 11 residues.

The chain combines TRBV10-3 with TRBJ1-6; the D gene is possibly TRBD1 (6 bases). The CDR3 is 12 amino acids. Germline V gene lookup returns CDR1 ENHRY and CDR2 SYGVKD. V gave up 4 bases and J gave up 9 bases, with 7 bases separating them. The CDR3 spells CAISVTGSPLHF. The DNA for the CDR3 is TGTGCCATCAGTGTGACAGGTTCACCCCTCCACTTT.

This chain links TRBV7-3 with TRBJ2-2; TRBD2 aligns across 7 bases. Germline-derived CDR1 and CDR2 are SGHTA and FQGTGA. The CDR3 consists of 17 residues. J lost 4 bases, V lost 1 base, and 9 bases had no gene match. CDR3 DNA sequence: TGTGCCAGCAGCTTAAGTTCGGTGGGGGGGAGCACCGGGGAGCTGTTTTTT. Its protein product is CASSLSSVGGSTGELFF. Variable domain in full (rest from reference TRBV7-3 and TRBJ2-2): GAGVSQTPSNKVTEKGKYVELRCDPISGHTALYWYRQSLGQGPEFLIYFQGTGAADDSGLPNDRFFAVRPEGSVSTLKIQRTERGDSAVYLCASSLSSVGGSTGELFFGEGSRLTVL.

J is TRBJ2-5 and V is TRBV28; D might be TRBD1 (6 bases). V shed 2 bases and J shed 11 bases, with 21 bases lying between them. Per the germline V gene, CDR1 is MDHEN and CDR2 is SYDVKM. The CDR3 consists of 15 residues. The CDR3 region has the DNA TGTGCCAGCAGTTTAAGGGGAGTCGGACAGCTAAGGCAGTACTTC. It specifies CASSLRGVGQLRQYF. The whole variable domain, remainder taken from reference TRBV28 and TRBJ2-5, is DVKVTQSSRYLVKRTGEKVFLECVQDMDHENMFWYRQDPGLGLRLIYFSYDVKMKEKGDIPEGYSVSREKKERFSLILESASTNQTSMYLCASSLRGVGQLRQYFGPGTRLLVL.

This clonotype has a handful of counts. This rearrangement joins TRBV7-2 to TRBJ1-6, with D tentatively TRBD1 (6 bases). The CDR3 has 14 residues. Germline V lookup: CDR1 SGHTA, CDR2 FQGNSA. V was cut by 5 bases and J by 11 bases, with 16 bases left in between. This chain's CDR3 is CASSQSAGVTPLHF. DNA for the CDR3: TGTGCCAGCAGCCAGTCGGCAGGGGTAACACCCCTCCACTTT.

This clonotype came up a few times. The chain uses TRBV2 and TRBJ2-1, with D perhaps TRBD1 (6 bases). Germline CDR1 SNHLY, CDR2 FYNNEI. The CDR3 is 13 residues long. The V and J ends lost 9 bases and 5 bases respectively, with 14 bases between them. In DNA, the CDR3 is TGTGCCAGTTGGGGGCGTTTGGACAATGAGCAGTTCTTC. This sequence encodes CASWGRLDNEQFF.

CDR3 sequence (DNA): TGCAGCGTTCAGGTGGGGGATCAGCCCCAGCATTTT. It yields the protein CSVQVGDQPQHF. The rearrangement uses TRBV29-1 and TRBJ1-5; D might be TRBD1 (5 bases). Germline values: CDR1 SQVTM, CDR2 ANQGSEA. V was pared by 5 bases and J by 5 bases, with 10 bases between. The CDR3 loop spans 12 amino acids. The full variable domain, rest sourced from reference TRBV29-1 and TRBJ1-5, is SAVISQKPSRDICQRGTSLTIQCQVDSQVTMMFWYRQQPGQSLTLIATANQGSEATYESGFVIDKFPISRPNLTFSTLTVSNMSPEDSSIYLCSVQVGDQPQHFGDGTRLSIL.

This clonotype was observed a few times. The chain links TRBV4-3 to TRBJ2-5; D not resolved. CDR3 length equals 13 residues. V was pared by 4 bases and J by 2 bases, with 8 bases between. CDR1 is LGHNA, CDR2 YSLEER, per germline. The CDR3 sequence: CASSRIGQETQYF. CDR3 bases: TGCGCCAGCAGCCGCATCGGACAAGAGACCCAGTACTTC.

The V gene is TRBV29-1, the J gene TRBJ2-1; the D gene could be TRBD1 or TRBD2 (5 bases each). The CDR3 covers 13 residues. V was clipped by 4 bases and J by 5 bases, with 12 bases between them. The germline gives CDR1 SQVTM, CDR2 ANQGSEA. Here the CDR3 reads CSVGDVRNNEQFF. CDR3 DNA sequence: TGCAGCGTTGGGGACGTCCGTAACAATGAGCAGTTCTTC.

This clonotype was picked up a small number of times. The chain is built from TRBV7-2 and TRBJ2-3, with 8 positions matching TRBD2. J lost 0 bases, V lost 2 bases, and 4 bases had no gene match. The CDR3 loop spans 16 amino acids. The germline gives CDR1 SGHTA, CDR2 FQGNSA. The CDR3 DNA reads TGTGCCAGCAGCTTACGGTCTAGCGGGAGCACAGATACGCAGTATTTT. Its protein product is CASSLRSSGSTDTQYF.

This clonotype turned up a few times. The chain uses TRBV6-2 or TRBV6-3 and TRBJ2-5, with D tentatively TRBD1 or TRBD2 (6 bases each). Trimming cost V 5 bases and J 2 bases, with 12 bases left between them. Germline V CDR1 and CDR2: MNHEY, SVGEGT. CDR3 size: 14 residues. CDR3 DNA sequence: TGTGCCAGCAGTAGGGGGGTAATTCAAGAGACCCAGTACTTC. Amino acids: CASSRGVIQETQYF.